The 7 T cell receptor beta chains in this list originate from one sample, sequenced in a study of cytomegalovirus exposure and HLA in healthy donors. The PCR used 60 Vbeta and 13 Jbeta primers. Clones were read by immunoSEQ multiplex PCR, and TCRdb kept only the in-frame ones, dropping some. The table shows about 130,000 clones, with around 80% occurring only once. Sequences were obtained from PBMCs. The receptor set was obtained from a woman in her fifties or sixties in good health and CMV-seronegative.

Here the CDR3 reads CASSQGTGDNQPQHF. The CDR3 DNA reads as TGTGCCAGCAGCCAAGGGACAGGGGATAATCAGCCCCAGCATTTT. The rearrangement links TRBV4-2 to TRBJ1-5, with 9 bases aligning to TRBD1. Germline assignment: CDR1 LGHNA and CDR2 YNFKEQ. The CDR3 consists of 15 residues. Trimming at V came to 1 base and at J to 4 bases, leaving 2 bases not matched to a gene.

The chain carries TRBV7-2 and TRBJ2-3; 13 nucleotides align to TRBD2. Germline trimming cut 4 bases from V and 3 bases from J; bases unmatched to any gene: 7. Germline CDR1 and CDR2: SGHTA and FQGNSA. The CDR3 is 17 residues long. CDR3 sequence (DNA): TGTGCCAGCAGCTCCGGGACTAGCGGGAAGGGGACAGATACGCAGTATTTT. The encoded protein is CASSSGTSGKGTDTQYF.

V is TRBV4-3 and J is TRBJ1-2; 9 bases match TRBD1. Germline CDR1 is LGHNA and CDR2 is YSLEER. CDR3 length equals 14 residues. Losses at the gene ends were 2 bases for V and 7 bases for J; bases not matched to a gene: 5. CDR3 region: CASSQWTGESGYTF. CDR3 coding DNA: TGCGCCAGCAGCCAATGGACAGGGGAATCTGGCTACACCTTC.

The J gene is TRBJ2-1, the V gene TRBV30; 11 nucleotides match TRBD2. With 5 bases clipped from V and 3 bases from J, the junction kept 3 bases outside the gene matches. This CDR3 contains 14 residues. Germline CDR1 and CDR2: GTSNPN and SVGIG (reference sequence). The CDR3 bases are TGTGCCTGGGCCGGACTAGCGGGCTACAATGAGCAGTTCTTC. Its protein is CAWAGLAGYNEQFF.

This chain's CDR3 is CASSQAGNYEQYF. CDR3 bases: TGTGCCAGCAGCCAAGCGGGGAACTACGAGCAGTACTTC. V is TRBV4-2 and J is TRBJ2-7; D may be TRBD2 (5 bases). V was cut by 1 base and J by 3 bases, with 7 bases left in between. There are 13 residues in the CDR3. Germline lookup yields CDR1 LGHNA and CDR2 YNFKEQ.

This clone was counted once. The chain couples TRBV5-6 to TRBJ2-5, with 8 nucleotides matching TRBD1. Germline loops: CDR1 SGHDT, CDR2 YYEEEE. The ends lost 4 bases at V and 5 bases at J; junction bases unmatched: 10. This CDR3 has 15 amino acids. The CDR3 loop reads CASSGEDRVVETQYF. CDR3 DNA: TGTGCCAGCAGCGGGGAGGACAGGGTCGTGGAGACCCAGTACTTC.

CDR3 DNA sequence: TGTGCCAGCAGCCCCCGGGGGGGCGCAGTTGGTCGCGGGGAGCTGTTTTTT. Protein: CASSPRGGAVGRGELFF. The chain links TRBV5-4 to TRBJ2-2; 8 bases line up with TRBD2. The CDR3 totals 17 residues. Germline V gene data show CDR1 as SGHNT and CDR2 as YYREEE (reference sequence). The V and J ends lost 4 bases and 7 bases, in that order; junction bases with no gene match: 15.